This T cell receptor (beta chain) was captured in a study of naive and memory T cell subsets. The study, taken as a whole, reports: The RNA method is potentially sensitive to activation and differentiation changes.

Amplification of ligated cDNA took four PCR rounds with SP2 and nested alpha and beta constant primers. Reverse transcription of blood and skin TCR RNA was primed at alpha and beta constant regions. A single record per CDR3 protein comes from TCRdb applying MiXCR to the 5' RACE reads. Counted here are about 48,000 distinct CDR3 sequences, approximately 4.8% occurring once; the ten biggest clones make up around 0.84%. An oligonucleotide containing a UMI was ligated to the 3' end of TCR cDNA. Adult healthy volunteers gave 2.5 ml peripheral blood for whole-blood RNA. Unsorted total RNA, roughly 1 to 1000 ng, was DNase treated before reverse transcription. There are a few counts of this clonotype. What it recognizes is unknown. The CDR3 is 15 residues long. Germline V gene data show CDR1 as SEHNR and CDR2 as FQNEAQ (reference sequence). Between the trimmed V and J ends, which lost 4 bases and 10 bases, there was a span of 20 bases.

The chain couples TRBV7-9 to TRBJ2-1, with a possible D match to TRBD2 (6 bases). This TCR was sampled from a female donor in good health. The CDR3 DNA is TGTGCCAGCAGCTATCCTTCGCGGGGTATGAGGGAGCAGTTCTTC. Amino acid sequence: CASSYPSRGMREQFF.